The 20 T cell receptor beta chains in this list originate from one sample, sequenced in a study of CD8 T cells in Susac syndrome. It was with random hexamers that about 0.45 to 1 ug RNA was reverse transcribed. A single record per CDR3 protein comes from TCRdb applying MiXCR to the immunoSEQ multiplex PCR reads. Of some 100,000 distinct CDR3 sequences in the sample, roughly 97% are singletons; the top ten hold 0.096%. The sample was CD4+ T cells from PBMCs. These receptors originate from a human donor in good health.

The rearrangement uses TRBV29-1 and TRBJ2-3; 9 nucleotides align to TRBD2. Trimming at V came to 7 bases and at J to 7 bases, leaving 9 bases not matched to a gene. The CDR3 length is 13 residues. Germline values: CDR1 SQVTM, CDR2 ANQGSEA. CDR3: CSANLAGTNTQYF. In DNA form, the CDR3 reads TGCAGCGCCAATCTAGCGGGGACAAATACGCAGTATTTT.

The CDR3 protein is CSAPSGSTEAFF. The CDR3 DNA reads TGCAGTGCTCCATCGGGTAGCACTGAAGCTTTCTTT. The chain has TRBV20-1 and TRBJ1-1; D is unresolved. CDR3 size: 12 residues. Trimming took off 5 bases at V and 4 bases at J, with 11 bases between the two ends. Germline lookup yields CDR1 DFQATT and CDR2 SNEGSKA (reference sequence).

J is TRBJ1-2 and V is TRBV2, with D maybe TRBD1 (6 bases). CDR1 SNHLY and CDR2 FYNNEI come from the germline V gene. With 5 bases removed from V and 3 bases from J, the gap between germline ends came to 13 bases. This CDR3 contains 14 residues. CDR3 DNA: TGTGCCAGCAGTAAGGGGGGGCTGGACTATGGCTACACCTTC. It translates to CASSKGGLDYGYTF.

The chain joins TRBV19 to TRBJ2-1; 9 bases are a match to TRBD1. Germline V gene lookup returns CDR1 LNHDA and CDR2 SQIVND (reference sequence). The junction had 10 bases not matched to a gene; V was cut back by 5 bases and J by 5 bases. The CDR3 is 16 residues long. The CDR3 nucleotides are TGTGCCAGTAGTGTCCTGGACAGGGGCTTCAACAATGAGCAGTTCTTC. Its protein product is CASSVLDRGFNNEQFF.

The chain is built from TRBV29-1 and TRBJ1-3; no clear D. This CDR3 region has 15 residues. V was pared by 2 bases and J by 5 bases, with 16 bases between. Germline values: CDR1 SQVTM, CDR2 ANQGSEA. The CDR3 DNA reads TGCAGCGTTGAAACTGGCACCGGAGCACGAAACACCATATATTTT. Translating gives CSVETGTGARNTIYF.

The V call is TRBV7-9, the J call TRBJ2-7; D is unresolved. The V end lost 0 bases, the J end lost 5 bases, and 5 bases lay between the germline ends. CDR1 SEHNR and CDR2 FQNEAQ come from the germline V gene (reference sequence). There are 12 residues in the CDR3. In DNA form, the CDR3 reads TGTGCCAGCAGCTTAGCGTTGAACGAGCAGTACTTC. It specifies CASSLALNEQYF. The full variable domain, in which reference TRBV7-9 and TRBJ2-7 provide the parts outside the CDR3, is DTGVSQNPRHKITKRGQNVTFRCDPISEHNRLYWYRQTLGQGPEFLTYFQNEAQLEKSRLLSDRFSAERPKGSFSTLEIQRTEQGDSAMYLCASSLALNEQYFGPGTRLTVT.

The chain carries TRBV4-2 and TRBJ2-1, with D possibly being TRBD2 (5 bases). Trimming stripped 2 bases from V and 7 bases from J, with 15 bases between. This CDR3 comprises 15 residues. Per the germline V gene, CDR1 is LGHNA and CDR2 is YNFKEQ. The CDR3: CASSQPTKRVNEQFF. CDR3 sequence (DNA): TGTGCCAGCAGCCAACCCACGAAGAGGGTGAATGAGCAGTTCTTC.

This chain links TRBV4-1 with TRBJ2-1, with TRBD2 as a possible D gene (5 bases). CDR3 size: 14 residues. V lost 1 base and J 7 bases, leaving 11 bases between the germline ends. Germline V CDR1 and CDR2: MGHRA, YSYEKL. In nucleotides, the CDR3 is TGCGCCAGCAGCCAAGTGGGCGGGTGGAATGAGCAGTTCTTC. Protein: CASSQVGGWNEQFF.

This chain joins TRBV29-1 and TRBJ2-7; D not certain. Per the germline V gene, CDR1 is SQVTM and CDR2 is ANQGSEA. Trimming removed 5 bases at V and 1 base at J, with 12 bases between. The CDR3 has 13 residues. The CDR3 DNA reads TGCAGCGTTTTACGCCCTCTTTCCTACGAGCAGTACTTC. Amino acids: CSVLRPLSYEQYF.

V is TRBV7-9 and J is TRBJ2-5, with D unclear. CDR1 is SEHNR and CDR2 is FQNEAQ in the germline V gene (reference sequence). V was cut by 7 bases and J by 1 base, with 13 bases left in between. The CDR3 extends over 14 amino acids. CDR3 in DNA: TGTGCCAGCACCCTGTGGACGCTCCAAGAGACCCAGTACTTC. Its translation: CASTLWTLQETQYF. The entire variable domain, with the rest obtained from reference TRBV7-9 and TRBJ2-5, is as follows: DTGVSQNPRHKITKRGQNVTFRCDPISEHNRLYWYRQTLGQGPEFLTYFQNEAQLEKSRLLSDRFSAERPKGSFSTLEIQRTEQGDSAMYLCASTLWTLQETQYFGPGTRLLVL.

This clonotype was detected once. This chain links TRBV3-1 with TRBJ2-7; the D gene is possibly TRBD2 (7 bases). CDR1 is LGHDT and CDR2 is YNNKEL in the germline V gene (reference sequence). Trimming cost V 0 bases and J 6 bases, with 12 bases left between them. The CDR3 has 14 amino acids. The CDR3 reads CASSQEGGRGEQYF. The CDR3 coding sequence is TGTGCCAGCAGCCAAGAGGGGGGGCGCGGCGAGCAGTACTTC.

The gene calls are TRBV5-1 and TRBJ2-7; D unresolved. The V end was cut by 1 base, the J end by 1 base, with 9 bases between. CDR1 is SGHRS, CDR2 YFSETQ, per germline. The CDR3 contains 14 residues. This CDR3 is CASSLSLNSYEQYF. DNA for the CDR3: TGCGCCAGCAGCTTGAGTTTGAATTCCTACGAGCAGTACTTC.

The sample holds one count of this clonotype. This CDR3 is CASRYTDTQYF. The CDR3 DNA follows: TGTGCCAGCAGATACACAGATACGCAGTATTTT. The V call is TRBV6-5, the J call TRBJ2-3; D remains unclear. The CDR3 spans 11 residues. The ends were cut back, 6 bases at V and 2 bases at J, with 3 bases in the middle. Germline lookup yields CDR1 MNHEY and CDR2 SVGAGI.

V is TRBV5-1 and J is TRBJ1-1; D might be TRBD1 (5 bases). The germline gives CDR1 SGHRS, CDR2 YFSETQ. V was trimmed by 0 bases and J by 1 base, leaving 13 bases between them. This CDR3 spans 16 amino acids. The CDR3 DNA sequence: TGCGCCAGCAGCTTGGGAATACCTGACAGGAACACTGAAGCTTTCTTT. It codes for CASSLGIPDRNTEAFF. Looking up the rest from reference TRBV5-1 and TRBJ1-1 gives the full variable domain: KAGVTQTPRYLIKTRGQQVTLSCSPISGHRSVSWYQQTPGQGLQFLFEYFSETQRNKGNFPGRFSGRQFSNSRSEMNVSTLELGDSALYLCASSLGIPDRNTEAFFGQGTRLTVV.

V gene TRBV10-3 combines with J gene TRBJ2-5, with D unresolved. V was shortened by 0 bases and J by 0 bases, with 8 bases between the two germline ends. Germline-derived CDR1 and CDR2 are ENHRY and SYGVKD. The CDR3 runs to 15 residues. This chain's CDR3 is CAISESSWYQETQYF. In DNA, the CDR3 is TGTGCCATCAGTGAGTCGAGCTGGTACCAAGAGACCCAGTACTTC.

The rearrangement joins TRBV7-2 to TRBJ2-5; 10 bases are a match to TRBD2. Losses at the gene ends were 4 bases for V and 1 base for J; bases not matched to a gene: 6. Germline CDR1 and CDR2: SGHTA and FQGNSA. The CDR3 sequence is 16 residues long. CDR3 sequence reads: CASSSNSGGIQETQYF. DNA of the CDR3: TGTGCCAGCAGCTCTAATAGCGGGGGGATCCAAGAGACCCAGTACTTC.

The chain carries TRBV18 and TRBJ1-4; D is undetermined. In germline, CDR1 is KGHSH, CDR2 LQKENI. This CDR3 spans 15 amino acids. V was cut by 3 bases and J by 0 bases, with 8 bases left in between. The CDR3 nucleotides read TGTGCCAGCTCACCCGGACCCACAACTAATGAAAAACTGTTTTTT. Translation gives CASSPGPTTNEKLFF.

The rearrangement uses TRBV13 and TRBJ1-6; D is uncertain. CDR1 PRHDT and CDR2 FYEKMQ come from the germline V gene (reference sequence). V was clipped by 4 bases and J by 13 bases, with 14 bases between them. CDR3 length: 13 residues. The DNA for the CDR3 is TGTGCCAGCAGCTACCAACCTGAAACCCCCCTCCACTTT. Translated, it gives CASSYQPETPLHF. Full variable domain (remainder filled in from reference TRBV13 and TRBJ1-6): AAGVIQSPRHLIKEKRETATLKCYPIPRHDTVYWYQQGPGQDPQFLISFYEKMQSDKGSIPDRFSAQQFSDYHSELNMSSLELGDSALYFCASSYQPETPLHFGNGTRLTVT.

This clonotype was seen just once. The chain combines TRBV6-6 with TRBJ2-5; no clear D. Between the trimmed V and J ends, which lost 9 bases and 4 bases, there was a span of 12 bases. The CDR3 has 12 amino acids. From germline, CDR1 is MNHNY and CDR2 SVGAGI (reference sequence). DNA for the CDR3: TGTGCCAGTAGGTGGAGTGGAGAGACCCAGTACTTC. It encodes CASRWSGETQYF.

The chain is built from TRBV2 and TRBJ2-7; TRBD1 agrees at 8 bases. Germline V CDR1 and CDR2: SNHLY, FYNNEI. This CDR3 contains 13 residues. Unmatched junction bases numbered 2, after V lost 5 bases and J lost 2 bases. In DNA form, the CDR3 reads TGTGCCAGCAGTCGGACAGGGCCCTACGAGCAGTACTTC. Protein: CASSRTGPYEQYF.